This T cell receptor (beta chain) was observed in a study of shared clonotypes between healthy human individuals. Clones were read by immunoSEQ multiplex PCR, and TCRdb kept only the in-frame ones, dropping some. Here the sample spans fewer than 1.4 million clones, more than 75% being singletons. The CDR3 runs to 14 residues. The germline V and J ends were trimmed by 6 bases and 9 bases, with 19 bases remaining between them. The germline gives CDR1 SGHKS, CDR2 YYEKEE (reference sequence). The sample comprised memory CD4+ T cells from PBMCs. Regarding subset: CD45RA-negative fraction. The chain recombines TRBV5-5 with TRBJ2-1, with a possible D match to TRBD1 (5 bases). This TCR derives from a young man in good health. Some clones in this sample may be carry-over from other donors' samples. CDR3 nucleotide sequence: TGTGCCAGCACCCGGGTCGGCGGAACAGGTGAGCAGTTCTTC. Its translation: CASTRVGGTGEQFF.